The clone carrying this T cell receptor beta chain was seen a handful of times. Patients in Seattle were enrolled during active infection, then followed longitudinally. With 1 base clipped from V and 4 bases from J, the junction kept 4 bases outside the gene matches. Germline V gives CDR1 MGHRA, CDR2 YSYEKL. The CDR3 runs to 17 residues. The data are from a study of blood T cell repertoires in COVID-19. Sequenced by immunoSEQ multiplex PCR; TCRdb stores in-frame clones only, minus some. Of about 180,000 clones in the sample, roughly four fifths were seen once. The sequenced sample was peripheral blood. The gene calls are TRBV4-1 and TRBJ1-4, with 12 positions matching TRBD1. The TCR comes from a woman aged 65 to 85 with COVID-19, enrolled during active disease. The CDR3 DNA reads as TGCGCCAGCAGCCAAGTGGGACAGGGGGCAATTAATGAAAAACTGTTTTTT. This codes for CASSQVGQGAINEKLFF.